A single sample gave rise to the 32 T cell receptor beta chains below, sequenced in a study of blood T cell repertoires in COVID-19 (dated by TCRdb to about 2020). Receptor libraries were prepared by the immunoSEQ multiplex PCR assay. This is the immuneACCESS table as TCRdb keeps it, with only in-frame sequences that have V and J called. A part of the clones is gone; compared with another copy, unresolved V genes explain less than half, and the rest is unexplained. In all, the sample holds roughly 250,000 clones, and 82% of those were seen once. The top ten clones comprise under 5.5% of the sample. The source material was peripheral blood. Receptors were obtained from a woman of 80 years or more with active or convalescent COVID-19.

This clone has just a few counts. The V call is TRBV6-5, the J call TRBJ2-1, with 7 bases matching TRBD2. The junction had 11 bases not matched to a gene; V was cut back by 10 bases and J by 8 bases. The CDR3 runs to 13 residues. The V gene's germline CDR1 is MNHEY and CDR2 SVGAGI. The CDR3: CATREDLLDEQFF. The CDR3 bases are TGTGCCACCCGGGAGGACCTATTGGATGAGCAGTTCTTC.

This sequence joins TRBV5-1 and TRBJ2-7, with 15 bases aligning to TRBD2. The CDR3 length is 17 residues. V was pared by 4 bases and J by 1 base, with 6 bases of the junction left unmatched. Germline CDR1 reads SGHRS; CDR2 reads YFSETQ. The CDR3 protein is CASSIRGLAGGSYEQYF. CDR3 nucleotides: TGCGCCAGCAGCATAAGGGGACTAGCGGGAGGTTCCTACGAGCAGTACTTC.

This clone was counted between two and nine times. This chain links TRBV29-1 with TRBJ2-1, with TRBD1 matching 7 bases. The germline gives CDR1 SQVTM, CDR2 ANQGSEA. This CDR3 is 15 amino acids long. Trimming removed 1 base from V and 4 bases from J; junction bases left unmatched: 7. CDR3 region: CSVEVRGDSYNEQFF. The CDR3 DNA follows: TGCAGCGTTGAAGTTCGAGGGGACAGTTACAATGAGCAGTTCTTC.

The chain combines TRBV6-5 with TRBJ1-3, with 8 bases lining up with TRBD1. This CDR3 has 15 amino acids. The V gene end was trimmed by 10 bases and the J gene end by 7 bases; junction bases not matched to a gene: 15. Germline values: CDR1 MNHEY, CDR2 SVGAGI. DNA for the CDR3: TGTGCCATCACCGGGTACGGGACAGGTGCGAACACCATATATTTT. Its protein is CAITGYGTGANTIYF.

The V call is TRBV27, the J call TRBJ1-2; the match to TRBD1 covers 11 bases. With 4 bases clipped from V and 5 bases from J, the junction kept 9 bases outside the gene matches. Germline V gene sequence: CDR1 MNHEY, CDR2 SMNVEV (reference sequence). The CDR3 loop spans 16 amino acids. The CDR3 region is CASSSLGTGGSYGYTF. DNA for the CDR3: TGTGCCAGCAGTTCCCTAGGGACAGGGGGATCGTATGGCTACACCTTC.

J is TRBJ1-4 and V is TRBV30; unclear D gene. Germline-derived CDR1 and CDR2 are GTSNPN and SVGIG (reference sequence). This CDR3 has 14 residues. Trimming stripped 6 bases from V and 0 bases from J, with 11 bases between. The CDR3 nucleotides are TGTGCCTGTTCAGGTCCGACAACTAATGAAAAACTGTTTTTT. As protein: CACSGPTTNEKLFF. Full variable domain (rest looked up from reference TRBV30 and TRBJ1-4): SQTIHQWPATLVQPVGSPLSLECTVEGTSNPNLYWYRQAAGRGLQLLFYSVGIGQISSEVPQNLSASRPQDRQFILSSKKLLLSDSGFYLCACSGPTTNEKLFFGSGTQLSVL.

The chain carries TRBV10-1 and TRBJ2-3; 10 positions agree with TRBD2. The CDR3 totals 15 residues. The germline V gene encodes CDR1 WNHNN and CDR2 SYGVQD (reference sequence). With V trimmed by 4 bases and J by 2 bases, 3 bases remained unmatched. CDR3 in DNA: TGCGCCAGCAGTGGGACTAGCGGTAACACAGATACGCAGTATTTT. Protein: CASSGTSGNTDTQYF.

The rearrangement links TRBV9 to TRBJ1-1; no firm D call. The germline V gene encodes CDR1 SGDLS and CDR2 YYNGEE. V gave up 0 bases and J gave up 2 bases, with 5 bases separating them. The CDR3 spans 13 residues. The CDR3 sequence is CASSVASNTEAFF. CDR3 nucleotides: TGTGCCAGCAGCGTAGCATCCAACACTGAAGCTTTCTTT.

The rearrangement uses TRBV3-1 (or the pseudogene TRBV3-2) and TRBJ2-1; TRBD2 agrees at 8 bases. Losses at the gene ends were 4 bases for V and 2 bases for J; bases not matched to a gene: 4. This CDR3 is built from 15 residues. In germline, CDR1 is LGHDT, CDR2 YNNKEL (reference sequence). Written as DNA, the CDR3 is TGTGCCAGCAGCCCTACCGGGGGGGCCTACAATGAGCAGTTCTTC. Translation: CASSPTGGAYNEQFF.

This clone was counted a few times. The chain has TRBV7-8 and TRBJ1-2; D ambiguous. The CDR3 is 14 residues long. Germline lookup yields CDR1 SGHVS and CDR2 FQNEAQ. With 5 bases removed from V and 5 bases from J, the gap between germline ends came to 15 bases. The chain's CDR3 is CASSPRGGPYGYTF. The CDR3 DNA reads TGTGCCAGCAGCCCCCGTGGTGGGCCGTATGGCTACACCTTC. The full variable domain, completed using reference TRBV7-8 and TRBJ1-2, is GAGVSQSPRYKVAKRGQDVALRCDPISGHVSLFWYQQALGQGPEFLTYFQNEAQLDKSGLPSDRFFAERPEGSVSTLKIQRTQQEDSAVYLCASSPRGGPYGYTFGSGTRLTVV.

CDR3 sequence reads: CATSGAWGTGINEQFF. The DNA of the CDR3 is TGTGCCACCAGCGGGGCATGGGGGACAGGGATCAATGAGCAGTTCTTC. This chain uses TRBV24-1 with TRBJ2-1, with 9 bases matching TRBD1. The CDR3 extends over 16 amino acids. CDR1 and CDR2 (germline): KGHDR, SFDVKD. J was trimmed by 6 bases and V by 7 bases; bases with no gene match: 12.

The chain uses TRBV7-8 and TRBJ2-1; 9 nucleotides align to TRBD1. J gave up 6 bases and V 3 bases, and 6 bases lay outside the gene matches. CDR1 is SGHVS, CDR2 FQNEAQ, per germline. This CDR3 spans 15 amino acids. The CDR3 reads CASSFGYRGLNEQFF. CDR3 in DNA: TGTGCCAGCAGCTTTGGCTACAGGGGGCTCAATGAGCAGTTCTTC.

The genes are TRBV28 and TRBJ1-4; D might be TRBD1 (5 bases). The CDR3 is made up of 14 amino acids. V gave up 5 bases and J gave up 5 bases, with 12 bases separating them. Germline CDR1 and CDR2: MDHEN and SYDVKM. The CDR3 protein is CASSPTALNEKLFF. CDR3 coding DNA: TGTGCCAGCAGTCCGACAGCCCTAAATGAAAAACTGTTTTTT. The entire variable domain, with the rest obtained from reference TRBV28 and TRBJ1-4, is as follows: DVKVTQSSRYLVKRTGEKVFLECVQDMDHENMFWYRQDPGLGLRLIYFSYDVKMKEKGDIPEGYSVSREKKERFSLILESASTNQTSMYLCASSPTALNEKLFFGSGTQLSVL.

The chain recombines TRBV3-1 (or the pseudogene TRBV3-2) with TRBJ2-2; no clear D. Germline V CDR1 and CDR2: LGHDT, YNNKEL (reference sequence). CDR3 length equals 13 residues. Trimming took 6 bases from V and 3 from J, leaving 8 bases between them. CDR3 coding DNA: TGTGCCAGCAGTTCTCGGGACACCGGGGAGCTGTTTTTT. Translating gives CASSSRDTGELFF.

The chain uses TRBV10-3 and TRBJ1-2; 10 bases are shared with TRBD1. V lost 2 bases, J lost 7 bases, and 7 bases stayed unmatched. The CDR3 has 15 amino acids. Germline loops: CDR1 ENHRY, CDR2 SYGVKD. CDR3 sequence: CAISEPTGGGGGYTF. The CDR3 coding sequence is TGTGCCATCAGTGAGCCGACAGGGGGCGGGGGTGGCTACACCTTC.

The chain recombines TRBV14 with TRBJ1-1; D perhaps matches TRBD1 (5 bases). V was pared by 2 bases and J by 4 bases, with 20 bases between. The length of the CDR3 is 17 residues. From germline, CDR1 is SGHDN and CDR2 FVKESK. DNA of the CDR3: TGTGCCAGCAGCCAAAGTCCTCGCCTGGGGGGTACCACTGAAGCTTTCTTT. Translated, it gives CASSQSPRLGGTTEAFF.

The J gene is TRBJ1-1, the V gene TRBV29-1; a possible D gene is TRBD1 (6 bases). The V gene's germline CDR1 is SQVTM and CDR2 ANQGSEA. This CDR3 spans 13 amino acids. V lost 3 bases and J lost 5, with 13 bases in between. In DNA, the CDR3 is TGCAGCGTTGACGGCAGGGGTGGGACTGAAGCTTTCTTT. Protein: CSVDGRGGTEAFF.

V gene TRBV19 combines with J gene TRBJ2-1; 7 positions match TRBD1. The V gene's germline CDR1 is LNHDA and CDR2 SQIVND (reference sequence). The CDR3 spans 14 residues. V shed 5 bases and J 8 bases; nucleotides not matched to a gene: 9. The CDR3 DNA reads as TGTGCCAGTAGTGCCCCAAGACAGGGCCATGAGCAGTTCTTC. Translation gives CASSAPRQGHEQFF.

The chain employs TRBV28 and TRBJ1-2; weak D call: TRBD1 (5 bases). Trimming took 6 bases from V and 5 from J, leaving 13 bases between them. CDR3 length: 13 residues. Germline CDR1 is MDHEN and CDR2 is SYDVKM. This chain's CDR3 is CASSSGQDYGYTF. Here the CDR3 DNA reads TGTGCCAGCAGCTCCGGACAAGATTATGGCTACACCTTC.

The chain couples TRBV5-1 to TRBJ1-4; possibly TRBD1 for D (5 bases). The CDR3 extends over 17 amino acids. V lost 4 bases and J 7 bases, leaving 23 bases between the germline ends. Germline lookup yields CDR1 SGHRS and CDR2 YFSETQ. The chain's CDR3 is CASSQRQLTDLGEKLFF. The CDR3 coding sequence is TGCGCCAGCAGCCAAAGACAATTGACAGACTTGGGTGAAAAACTGTTTTTT.

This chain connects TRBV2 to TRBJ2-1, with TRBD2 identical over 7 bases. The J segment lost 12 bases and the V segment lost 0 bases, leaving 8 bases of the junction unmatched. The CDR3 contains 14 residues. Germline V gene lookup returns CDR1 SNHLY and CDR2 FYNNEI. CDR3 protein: CASSEASGVKSQFF. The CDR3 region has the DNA TGTGCCAGCAGTGAAGCCAGCGGGGTTAAGTCGCAGTTCTTC.

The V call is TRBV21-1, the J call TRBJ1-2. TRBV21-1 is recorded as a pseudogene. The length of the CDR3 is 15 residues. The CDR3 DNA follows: TGTGCCAGCAGCGAAGTGGAAGGCGGTAGTGGTGGCTACACCTTC. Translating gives CASSEVEGGSGGYTF.

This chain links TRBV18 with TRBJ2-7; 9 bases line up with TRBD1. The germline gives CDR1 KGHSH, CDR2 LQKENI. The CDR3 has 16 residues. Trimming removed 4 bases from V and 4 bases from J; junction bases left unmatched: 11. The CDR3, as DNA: TGTGCCAGCTCACAGCCCGGGACAGGGAGGTCGTACGAGCAGTACTTC. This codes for CASSQPGTGRSYEQYF.

The CDR3: CASRTHINTGYGYTF. Written as DNA, the CDR3 is TGTGCCAGCAGAACTCACATCAATACAGGGTATGGCTACACCTTC. The chain uses TRBV4-2 and TRBJ1-2; perhaps TRBD1 as D (6 bases). The CDR3 sequence is 15 residues long. Trimming took 6 bases from V and 5 from J, leaving 19 bases between them. Germline CDR1 LGHNA, CDR2 YNFKEQ.

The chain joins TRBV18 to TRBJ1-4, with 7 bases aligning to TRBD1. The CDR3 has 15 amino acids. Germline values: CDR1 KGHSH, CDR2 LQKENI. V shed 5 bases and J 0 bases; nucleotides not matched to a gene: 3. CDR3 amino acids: CASSGDRATNEKLFF. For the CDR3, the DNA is TGTGCCAGCTCAGGGGACAGAGCAACTAATGAAAAACTGTTTTTT.

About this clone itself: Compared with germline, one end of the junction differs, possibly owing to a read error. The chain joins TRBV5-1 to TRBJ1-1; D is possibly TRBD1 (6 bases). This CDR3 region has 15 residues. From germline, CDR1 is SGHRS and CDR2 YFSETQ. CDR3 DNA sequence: TGCGCCAGCAGCCCGCTCGGGGAGTTGGGCAGGGGCTTTCGATTT. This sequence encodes CASSPLGELGRGFRF.

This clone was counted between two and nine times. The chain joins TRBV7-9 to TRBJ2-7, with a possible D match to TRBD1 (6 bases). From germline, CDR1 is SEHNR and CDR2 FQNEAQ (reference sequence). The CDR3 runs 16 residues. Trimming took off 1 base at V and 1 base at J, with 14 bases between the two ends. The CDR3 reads CASSLGRGVQSYEQYF. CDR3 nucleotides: TGTGCCAGCAGCTTAGGCAGGGGCGTCCAATCCTACGAGCAGTACTTC.

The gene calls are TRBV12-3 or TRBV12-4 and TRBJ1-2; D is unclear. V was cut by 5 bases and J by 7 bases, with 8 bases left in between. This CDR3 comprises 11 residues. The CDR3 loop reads CASSLRSGYTF. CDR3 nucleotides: TGTGCCAGCAGTCTAAGGAGTGGCTACACCTTC.

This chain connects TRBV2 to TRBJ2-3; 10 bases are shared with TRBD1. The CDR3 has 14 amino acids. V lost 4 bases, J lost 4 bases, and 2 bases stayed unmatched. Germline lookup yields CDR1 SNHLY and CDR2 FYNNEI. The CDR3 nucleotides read TGTGCCAGCAGTGGGGACAGGGGATCAGATACGCAGTATTTT. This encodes CASSGDRGSDTQYF.

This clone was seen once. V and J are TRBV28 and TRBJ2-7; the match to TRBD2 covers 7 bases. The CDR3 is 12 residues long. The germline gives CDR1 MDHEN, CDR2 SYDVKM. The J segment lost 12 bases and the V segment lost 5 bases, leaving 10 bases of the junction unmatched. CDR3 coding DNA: TGTGCCAGCAGTCCACCTGCGGGGGTTTGGTACTTC. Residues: CASSPPAGVWYF.

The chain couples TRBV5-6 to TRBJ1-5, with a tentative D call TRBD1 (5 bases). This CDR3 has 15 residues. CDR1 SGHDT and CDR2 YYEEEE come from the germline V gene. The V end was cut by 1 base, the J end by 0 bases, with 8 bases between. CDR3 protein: CASSLQGHSNQPQHF. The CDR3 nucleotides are TGTGCCAGCAGCTTGCAGGGCCATAGCAATCAGCCCCAGCATTTT.

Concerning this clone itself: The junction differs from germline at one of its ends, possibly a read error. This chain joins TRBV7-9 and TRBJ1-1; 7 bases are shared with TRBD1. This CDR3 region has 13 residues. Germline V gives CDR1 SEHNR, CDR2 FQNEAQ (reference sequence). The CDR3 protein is CASTLGGIAEAFF. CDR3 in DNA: TGTGCCAGCACCTTAGGGGGCATAGCTGAAGCTTTCTTT.